This is a list of T cell receptor beta chains from one sample in a study of PD-1 and CTLA-4 blockade in melanoma. Profiled with immunoSEQ multiplex PCR; TCRdb holds only in-frame clones, not every one. The repertoire holds some 33,000 clones, with around 90% as singletons. This specimen was CD8+ T cells from peripheral blood, taken from a patient given anti-PD-1 treatment. These receptors were taken from a human donor with melanoma. CDR3s include the opening cysteine and the closing phenylalanine or tryptophan. The D gene is left open where the match is weak. The size field is filled for only some rows; it gives once, few, many or a size class.

j_gene | d_gene | abundance | v_gene | CDR3aa | CDR3nt
TRBJ2-7 | TRBD1 | - | TRBV5-5 | CASSSGTGGYEQYF | TGTGCCAGCAGCTCGGGGACAGGGGGCTACGAGCAGTACTTC
TRBJ1-6 | - | - | TRBV6-5 | CASSYQGDNSPLHF | TGTGCCAGCAGTTACCAGGGCGATAATTCACCCCTCCACTTT
TRBJ1-1 | - | - | TRBV6-5 | CASSYSPQNLNTEAFF | TGTGCCAGCAGTTACTCGCCACAGAACTTGAACACTGAAGCTTTCTTT
TRBJ2-3 | - | - | TRBV7-9 | CASSPRVAPDTQYF | TGTGCCAGCAGTCCTAGAGTGGCCCCAGATACGCAGTATTTT
TRBJ1-2 | - | few | TRBV13 | CASSLGPGPLYGYTF | TGTGCCAGCAGCTTAGGCCCGGGACCGCTTTATGGCTACACCTTC
TRBJ1-1 | TRBD1 | once | TRBV30 | CAWGTGGTEAFF | TGTGCCTGGGGGACAGGGGGCACTGAAGCTTTCTTT
TRBJ1-2 | TRBD1 | once | TRBV15 | CATSRDSTGYGYTF | TGTGCCACCAGCAGAGATTCGACAGGGTATGGCTACACCTTC
TRBJ2-7 | - | - | TRBV7-9 | CASSPTGSYEQYF | TGTGCCAGCAGTCCGACAGGCTCCTACGAGCAGTACTTC
TRBJ2-7 | TRBD2 | - | TRBV2 | CASRTPSGLAEYF | TGTGCCAGCAGAACACCCTCAGGACTAGCGGAGTACTTC
TRBJ2-3 | TRBD1 | - | TRBV5-4 | CASSHRGRETDTQYF | TGTGCCAGCAGCCACAGGGGGCGGGAAACAGATACGCAGTATTTT
TRBJ1-3 | - | - | TRBV7-9 | CASSSPSLGNTIYF | TGTGCCAGCAGCTCTCCGAGCCTTGGAAACACCATATATTTT
TRBJ2-1 | TRBD1 | - | TRBV7-9 | CASSLDGTASYNEQFF | TGTGCCAGCAGCTTAGATGGGACAGCCTCCTACAATGAGCAGTTCTTC
TRBJ2-7 | - | - | TRBV4-2 | CASSQEGAGTYEQYF | TGTGCCAGCAGCCAAGAGGGCGCCGGAACCTACGAGCAGTACTTC
TRBJ1-1 | - | - | TRBV6-1 | CASSGPFVGAETEAFF | TGTGCCAGCAGTGGACCCTTCGTAGGGGCCGAGACTGAAGCTTTCTTT
TRBJ2-3 | - | - | TRBV24-1 | CATSDSRVDTQYF | TGTGCCACCAGTGATTCCAGGGTAGATACGCAGTATTTT
TRBJ1-2 | - | few | TRBV7-9 | CASSLGPGYGYTF | TGTGCCAGCAGCTTAGGGCCCGGTTATGGCTACACCTTC
TRBJ1-1 | TRBD1 | - | TRBV12-3/TRBV12-4 | CASSWTGVTEAFF | TGTGCCAGCAGTTGGACAGGGGTCACTGAAGCTTTCTTT
TRBJ2-7 | TRBD1 | few | TRBV5-8 | CASSLWDRGHEQYF | TGTGCCAGCAGCTTGTGGGACAGGGGCCACGAGCAGTACTTC
TRBJ2-3 | - | - | TRBV6-2/TRBV6-3 | CASSWDRLTDTQYF | TGTGCCAGCAGCTGGGACCGCCTCACAGATACGCAGTATTTT
TRBJ2-2 | - | once | TRBV5-3 | CARSTDTGELFF | TGTGCCAGAAGCACAGATACCGGGGAGCTGTTTTTT
TRBJ1-2 | - | - | TRBV7-9 | CASSLKDGYTF | TGTGCCAGCAGCTTAAAGGATGGCTACACCTTC
TRBJ2-7 | - | - | TRBV6-5 | CASSPQGSYEQYF | TGTGCCAGCAGCCCACAGGGTTCCTACGAGCAGTACTTC
TRBJ2-3 | - | - | TRBV7-2 | CASSAVRGDTQYF | TGTGCCAGCAGCGCGGTCCGCGGAGATACGCAGTATTTT
TRBJ1-4 | - | - | TRBV6-4 | CASSVPRGDWTEKLFF | TGTGCCAGCAGTGTCCCTCGGGGAGACTGGACTGAAAAACTGTTTTTT
TRBJ1-1 | TRBD1 | - | TRBV5-5 | CASSPLWTGLEAFF | TGTGCCAGCAGCCCCCTTTGGACAGGGCTTGAAGCTTTCTTT
TRBJ1-1 | - | - | TRBV19 | CASAPWGAGTEAFF | TGTGCCAGTGCTCCCTGGGGGGCGGGCACTGAAGCTTTCTTT
TRBJ1-1 | - | once | TRBV19 | CASSMGRTEAFF | TGTGCCAGTAGTATGGGACGCACTGAAGCTTTCTTT
TRBJ2-7 | - | once | TRBV11-3 | CASSFAGASYEQYF | TGTGCCAGCAGCTTCGCCGGGGCCTCCTACGAGCAGTACTTC
TRBJ2-5 | TRBD2 | - | TRBV29-1 | CSVEDISGGAGETQYF | TGCAGCGTTGAAGACATTAGCGGGGGGGCCGGAGAGACCCAGTACTTC
TRBJ2-7 | TRBD1 | - | TRBV13 | CASSLFGQAQYF | TGTGCCAGCAGCCTTTTCGGACAGGCGCAGTACTTC
TRBJ1-5 | - | - | TRBV7-9 | CASSLSRLNQPQHF | TGTGCCAGCAGCTTGAGTCGTCTCAATCAGCCCCAGCATTTT
TRBJ2-1 | - | once | TRBV3-1/TRBV3-2 | CASSQLGGTNEQFF | TGTGCCAGCAGCCAGCTGGGGGGGACAAATGAGCAGTTCTTC
TRBJ1-1 | - | few | TRBV2 | CASSAGLNTEAFF | TGTGCCAGCAGTGCGGGCCTGAACACTGAAGCTTTCTTT
TRBJ2-2 | TRBD1 | - | TRBV6-5 | CASSYSDRGLGGELFF | TGTGCCAGCAGTTACTCGGACAGGGGGCTTGGCGGGGAGCTGTTTTTT
TRBJ1-1 | TRBD1 | - | TRBV7-9 | CASSRTGERSPEAFF | TGTGCCAGCAGCCGCACAGGGGAGAGGAGTCCTGAAGCTTTCTTT
TRBJ2-2 | - | - | TRBV7-9 | CASSPAWDAGELFF | TGTGCCAGCAGCCCCGCTTGGGATGCCGGGGAGCTGTTTTTT
TRBJ2-7 | - | - | TRBV9 | CASSVGSGGNEQYF | TGTGCCAGCAGCGTCGGTTCCGGAGGGAACGAGCAGTACTTC
TRBJ2-7 | - | - | TRBV28 | CASSFPPQEQYF | TGTGCCAGCAGTTTTCCCCCTCAGGAGCAGTACTTC
TRBJ1-5 | TRBD1 | - | TRBV30 | CAWSAVGTADQPQHF | TGTGCCTGGAGTGCGGTGGGGACAGCCGATCAGCCCCAGCATTTT
TRBJ1-1 | - | - | TRBV6-5 | CASSPGAGGTKAFF | TGTGCCAGCAGTCCGGGGGCTGGGGGGACTAAAGCTTTCTTT
TRBJ2-7 | TRBD2 | once | TRBV7-9 | CASSPSTSRPIEQYF | TGTGCCAGCAGCCCTTCGACTAGCCGCCCTATCGAGCAGTACTTC
TRBJ1-1 | - | - | TRBV27 | CASSLSLNTEAFF | TGTGCCAGCAGTCTTTCCCTGAACACTGAAGCTTTCTTT
TRBJ1-5 | - | - | TRBV11-2 | CASSPQGHSNQPQHF | TGTGCCAGCAGCCCTCAGGGACATAGCAATCAGCCCCAGCATTTT
TRBJ1-1 | - | - | TRBV5-6 | CASSLAVGSEAFF | TGTGCCAGCAGCTTGGCCGTGGGGTCTGAAGCTTTCTTT
TRBJ2-7 | TRBD1 | - | TRBV27 | CASSRDRAYEQYF | TGTGCCAGCAGTCGGGACAGGGCCTACGAGCAGTACTTC
TRBJ2-3 | - | - | TRBV5-1 | CASSLEGLGRTDTQYF | TGCGCCAGCAGCTTGGAAGGGTTGGGACGCACAGATACGCAGTATTTT
TRBJ2-5 | - | - | TRBV4-1 | CASSQSVGGETQYF | TGCGCCAGCAGCCAATCCGTGGGGGGTGAGACCCAGTACTTC
TRBJ1-1 | TRBD1 | - | TRBV6-6 | CASSPGTVGRTEAFF | TGTGCCAGCAGCCCCGGGACAGTCGGAAGGACTGAAGCTTTCTTT
TRBJ1-1 | - | - | TRBV28 | CASSSGAGVHTEAFF | TGTGCCAGCAGTTCGGGGGCGGGGGTGCACACTGAAGCTTTCTTT
TRBJ1-2 | TRBD1 | - | TRBV27 | CASSHRGLDGYTF | TGTGCCAGCAGTCACAGGGGGCTAGATGGCTACACCTTC
TRBJ2-5 | - | - | TRBV7-8 | CASSQPNSNWYF | TGTGCCAGCAGCCAACCCAATTCCAATTGGTACTTC
TRBJ2-1 | - | - | TRBV27 | CASSSPLDEQFF | TGTGCCAGCAGCTCACCACTCGATGAGCAGTTCTTC
TRBJ2-1 | - | - | TRBV30 | CAWSRTDNEQFF | TGTGCCTGGAGTCGGACAGACAATGAGCAGTTCTTC
TRBJ2-7 | - | - | TRBV4-3 | CASSQGTSRGEQYF | TGCGCCAGCAGCCAAGGGACAAGTCGGGGCGAGCAGTACTTC
TRBJ1-1 | - | - | TRBV9 | CASSVRENGGTEAFF | TGTGCCAGCAGCGTACGGGAGAACGGGGGGACTGAAGCTTTCTTT
TRBJ1-5 | TRBD1 | - | TRBV6-5 | CASRNGQEGQPQHF | TGTGCCAGCAGAAATGGACAGGAGGGTCAGCCCCAGCATTTT
TRBJ1-6 | TRBD1 | - | TRBV6-1 | CASSVDRRISYNSPLHF | TGTGCCAGCAGTGTGGACAGGCGGATCTCCTATAATTCACCCCTCCACTTT